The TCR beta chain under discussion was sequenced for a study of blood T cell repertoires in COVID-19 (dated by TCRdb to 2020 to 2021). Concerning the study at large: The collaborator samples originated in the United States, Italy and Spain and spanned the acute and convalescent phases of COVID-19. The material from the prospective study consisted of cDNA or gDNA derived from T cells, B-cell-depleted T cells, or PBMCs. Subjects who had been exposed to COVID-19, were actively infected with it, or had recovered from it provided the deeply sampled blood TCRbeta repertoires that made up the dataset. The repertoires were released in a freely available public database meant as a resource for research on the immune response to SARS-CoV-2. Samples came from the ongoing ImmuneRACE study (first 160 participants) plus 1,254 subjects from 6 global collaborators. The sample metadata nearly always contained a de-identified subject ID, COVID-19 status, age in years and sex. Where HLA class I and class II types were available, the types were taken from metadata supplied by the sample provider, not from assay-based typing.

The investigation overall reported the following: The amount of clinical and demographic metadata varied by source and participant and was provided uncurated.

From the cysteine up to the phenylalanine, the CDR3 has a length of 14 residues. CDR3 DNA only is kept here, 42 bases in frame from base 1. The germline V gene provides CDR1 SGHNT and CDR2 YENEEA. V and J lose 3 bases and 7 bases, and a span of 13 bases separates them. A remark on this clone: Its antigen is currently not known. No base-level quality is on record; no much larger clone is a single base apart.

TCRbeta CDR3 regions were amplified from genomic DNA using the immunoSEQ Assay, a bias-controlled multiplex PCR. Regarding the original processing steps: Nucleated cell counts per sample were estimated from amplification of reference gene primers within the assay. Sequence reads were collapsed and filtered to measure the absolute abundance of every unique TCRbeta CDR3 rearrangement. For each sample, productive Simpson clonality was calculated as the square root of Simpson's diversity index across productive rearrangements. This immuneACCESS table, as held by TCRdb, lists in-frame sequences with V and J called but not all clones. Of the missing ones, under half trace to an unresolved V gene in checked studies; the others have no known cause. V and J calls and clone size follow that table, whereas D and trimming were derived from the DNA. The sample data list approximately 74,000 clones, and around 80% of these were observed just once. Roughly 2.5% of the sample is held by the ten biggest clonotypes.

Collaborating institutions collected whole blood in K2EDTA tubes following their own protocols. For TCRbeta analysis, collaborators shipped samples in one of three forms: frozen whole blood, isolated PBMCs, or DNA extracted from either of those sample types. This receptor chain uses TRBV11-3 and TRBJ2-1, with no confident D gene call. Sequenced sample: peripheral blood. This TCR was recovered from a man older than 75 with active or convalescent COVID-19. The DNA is TGTGCCAGCAGCTTCGGAGCCCGGCGGAATGAGCAGTTCTTC. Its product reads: CASSFGARRNEQFF.